The present TCR beta chain was sequenced within a study of T cell responses to AZD1222 COVID-19 vaccine (dated by TCRdb to the early 2020s). Turning to the overall study: AZD1222 recipients whose second dose came at about 4 weeks and those whose second dose came at about 12 weeks were combined into one group, since spike-specific TCR depth and breadth did not differ between the two schedules. TCR sequencing covered over 230 trial participants: 200 to 220 given two doses of AZD1222 and approximately 26 given two doses of MenACWY control vaccine. Enrollment into the trials was organized by age into subgroups of 18-55, 56-69 and 70-plus years, and those subgroups contained roughly 140, 27 and 60 TCR-sequenced participants, respectively. Paper-wide results and their limitations: Nearly half of unique spike-specific TCRs reportedly recognized epitopes outside regions mutated in the B.1.351 and B.1.1.7 variants. Participants were mostly white British, with more females than males. The authors suggested clonal diversity may have been underestimated. Spike-specific TCR breadth and depth rose significantly after two AZD1222 doses compared with day 0 and with MenACWY recipients. Because no day 14 peak-response samples were available, repertoires were characterized only after the peak T cell response. Vaccine-associated CD4 TCRs spanned the whole spike protein, with dominant responses in regions 160-218 and 743-854. Conclusions about previously exposed vaccinees are limited because only five to seven AZD1222 recipients were SARS-CoV-2 seropositive at baseline. In the small 56-69-year group, the increase in depth fell short of significance, most likely because of low power.

As regards this clone: Its antigen remains undetermined. Qualities for individual bases were not recorded, and no much larger clone is one base off.

V lost 3 bases and J lost 6 bases, and the count of bases not matched to a germline gene is 6. The CDR3 contains 16 residues, cysteine and phenylalanine counted. The only DNA kept is the CDR3, 48 bases in frame from the first base. CDR1 and CDR2, looked up from the germline V gene (reference sequence), are GTSNPN and SVGIG. The CDR3 regions of human TCRbeta chains were analyzed by immunosequencing. In the original analysis: Repertoire TCRs were matched against a reference library of SARS-CoV-2-specific TCRs generated with the MIRA antigen-specificity platform. Breadth was defined as the fraction of unique TCRs that were SARS-CoV-2-associated, and depth was defined as the fraction of total T cells that were SARS-CoV-2-associated. Using the MIRA data, every spike-specific TCR was mapped to the spike region that the TCR reacted to and assigned to either a CD4 or a CD8 class. Log10-transformed breadth and depth values were compared by one-way ANOVA with Sidak's multiple comparisons tests. This is the immuneACCESS table as TCRdb keeps it, with only in-frame sequences that have V and J called. A part of the clones is gone; compared with another copy, unresolved V genes explain less than half, and the rest is unexplained. V, J and clone size reflect that table, while D and trimming were determined from the DNA. The sample contains more than 110,000 clones, roughly nine tenths of them found a single time. The ten largest clones capture over 3% of the sample.

The time point label of this sample denotes: baseline before first vaccination. Samples from vaccinated people were obtained from the UK trials COV001 and COV002, which included a single-blind randomized controlled phase 2/3 trial of AZD1222 (ChAdOx1 nCoV-19) in healthy adults. Trial participant PBMC samples were collected at day 0 and day 28 after the second dose for TCRbeta chain sequencing. This receptor was obtained from an adult in good health. The chain uses TRBV30 and TRBJ2-2; 14 middle bases align to TRBD2. The source was peripheral blood, collected on day 0 of AZD1222 vaccination. Here is the DNA: TGTGCCTGGAGGGGGACTAGCGGGAGAGTTTCCGGGGAGCTGTTTTTT. Protein translation: CAWRGTSGRVSGELFF.